The 14 T cell receptor beta chains below come from one sample, sequenced in a study of technical replicates of blood from a few donors. Profiling relied on immunoSEQ multiplex PCR, and the TCRdb table lists in-frame clones only, not all of them. The sample consists of tens of thousands of clones, around 96% of them appearing once. The sample taken for sequencing was T cells isolated from PBMCs. These receptors were obtained from a human donor in good health.

The chain joins TRBV6-5 to TRBJ2-7; a weak D match, TRBD2 (5 bases). This CDR3 has 12 residues. The V and J ends lost 7 bases and 2 bases respectively, with 9 bases between them. CDR1 and CDR2 (germline): MNHEY, SVGAGI. The CDR3 protein is CASKREPYEQYF. CDR3 nucleotide sequence: TGTGCCAGCAAGAGGGAACCCTACGAGCAGTACTTC.

This chain uses TRBV19 with TRBJ2-5; a possible D gene is TRBD1 (6 bases). Germline V CDR1 and CDR2: LNHDA, SQIVND (reference sequence). V lost 5 bases, J lost 2 bases, and 6 bases lay in between. The CDR3 sequence is 12 residues long. CDR3 nucleotide sequence: TGTGCCAGTAGTGGGACACAAGAGACCCAGTACTTC. It codes for CASSGTQETQYF.

The rearrangement uses TRBV25-1 and TRBJ2-3, with 9 nucleotides matching TRBD2. From germline, CDR1 is MGHDK and CDR2 SYGVNS. Germline trimming cut 1 base from V and 5 bases from J; bases unmatched to any gene: 10. There are 17 residues in the CDR3. The CDR3 coding sequence is TGTGCCAGCAGTGAATCGATGGTAGCGGGAGTGTTAGATACGCAGTATTTT. Translating gives CASSESMVAGVLDTQYF.

This chain joins TRBV25-1 and TRBJ1-4; D gene ambiguous. CDR3 size: 15 residues. Germline V lookup: CDR1 MGHDK, CDR2 SYGVNS. V shed 2 bases and J shed 0 bases, with 7 bases lying between them. CDR3 sequence (DNA): TGTGCCAGCAGTGAAATGGGCTCAACTAATGAAAAACTGTTTTTT. Its protein product is CASSEMGSTNEKLFF.

CDR3 protein: CASTGGTEAFF. The CDR3 coding sequence is TGTGCCAGCACCGGGGGCACTGAAGCTTTCTTT. This chain uses TRBV6-5 with TRBJ1-1; possibly TRBD1 for D (5 bases). From germline, CDR1 is MNHEY and CDR2 SVGAGI. The CDR3 length is 11 residues. V gave up 7 bases and J gave up 4 bases, with 7 bases separating them.

This sequence joins TRBV6-4 and TRBJ2-5; D may be TRBD1 (8 bases). The CDR3 is 14 residues long. Per germline, CDR1 MRHNA and CDR2 SNTAGT. V was shortened by 8 bases and J by 5 bases, with 18 bases between the two germline ends. The CDR3 DNA follows: TGTGCCAGCCGCCCCAGGGGGCGGGGGGAGACCCAGTACTTC. This translates into CASRPRGRGETQYF.

Written as DNA, the CDR3 is TGTGCCAGCAGCCCACGGGGAGGACTAGCGGAACTGTACAATGAGCAGTTCTTC. Translated, it gives CASSPRGGLAELYNEQFF. The chain employs TRBV7-3 and TRBJ2-1; 10 bases map to TRBD2. This CDR3 has 18 residues. The trim removed 5 bases at V and 4 bases at J, leaving 14 bases unmatched. Germline V gene sequence: CDR1 SGHTA, CDR2 FQGTGA.

This clone was recorded once. This chain connects TRBV5-1 to TRBJ2-3; a possible D gene is TRBD1 (5 bases). The germline gives CDR1 SGHRS, CDR2 YFSETQ. CDR3 length: 15 residues. Trimming shortened V by 0 bases and J by 6 bases, and 14 bases separated the two germline ends. Written as DNA, the CDR3 is TGCGCCAGCAGCTTGGAAAGTCCAGGGATGGATACGCAGTATTTT. Its translation: CASSLESPGMDTQYF.

The V and J genes are TRBV7-9 and TRBJ2-3; D not certain. The length of the CDR3 is 14 residues. With 5 bases removed from V and 6 bases from J, the gap between germline ends came to 15 bases. Germline V gives CDR1 SEHNR, CDR2 FQNEAQ (reference sequence). CDR3 in DNA: TGTGCCAGCAGCCACATTGGTCCAACGGATACGCAGTATTTT. The encoded protein is CASSHIGPTDTQYF.

V usage is TRBV27 and J usage is TRBJ2-5; the match to TRBD2 covers 9 bases. Per the germline V gene, CDR1 is MNHEY and CDR2 is SMNVEV (reference sequence). Trimming at V came to 1 base and at J to 5 bases, leaving 5 bases not matched to a gene. The CDR3 covers 15 residues. The CDR3 DNA is TGTGCCAGCAGTTTATTTGCGGGAGGGGTGGAGACCCAGTACTTC. Translating it yields CASSLFAGGVETQYF.

This chain joins TRBV9 and TRBJ2-7; 9 nucleotides match TRBD1. The CDR3 is 14 amino acids. V shed 3 bases and J 2 bases; nucleotides not matched to a gene: 3. Germline values: CDR1 SGDLS, CDR2 YYNGEE. CDR3 in amino acids: CASSETGGAYEQYF. The CDR3, as DNA: TGTGCCAGCAGCGAGACAGGGGGGGCCTACGAGCAGTACTTC.

The V call is TRBV5-5, the J call TRBJ2-2, with a weak D call TRBD1 (6 bases). Trimming cost V 6 bases and J 5 bases, with 14 bases left between them. This CDR3 contains 14 residues. CDR1 is SGHKS and CDR2 is YYEKEE in the germline V gene (reference sequence). The chain's CDR3 is CASTLTGTTGELFF. The CDR3 DNA follows: TGTGCCAGCACCCTAACAGGGACAACCGGGGAGCTGTTTTTT.

This chain joins TRBV18 and TRBJ1-1; a possible D gene is TRBD1 (5 bases). Germline-derived CDR1 and CDR2 are KGHSH and LQKENI. The V end lost 3 bases, the J end lost 6 bases, and 11 bases lay between the germline ends. The CDR3 loop spans 13 amino acids. The CDR3 sequence: CASSPGLGPEAFF. CDR3 bases: TGTGCCAGCTCACCCGGTTTGGGGCCTGAAGCTTTCTTT.

DNA of the CDR3: TGTGCCAGCAGCCAAGAGATAGCGGGAGTGGCCACCGGGGAGCTGTTTTTT. It translates to CASSQEIAGVATGELFF. The chain recombines TRBV4-2 with TRBJ2-2; 9 bases align to TRBD2. Per germline, CDR1 LGHNA and CDR2 YNFKEQ. V trimming: 0 bases; J trimming: 4 bases; junction bases outside the gene matches: 6. This CDR3 is built from 17 residues.